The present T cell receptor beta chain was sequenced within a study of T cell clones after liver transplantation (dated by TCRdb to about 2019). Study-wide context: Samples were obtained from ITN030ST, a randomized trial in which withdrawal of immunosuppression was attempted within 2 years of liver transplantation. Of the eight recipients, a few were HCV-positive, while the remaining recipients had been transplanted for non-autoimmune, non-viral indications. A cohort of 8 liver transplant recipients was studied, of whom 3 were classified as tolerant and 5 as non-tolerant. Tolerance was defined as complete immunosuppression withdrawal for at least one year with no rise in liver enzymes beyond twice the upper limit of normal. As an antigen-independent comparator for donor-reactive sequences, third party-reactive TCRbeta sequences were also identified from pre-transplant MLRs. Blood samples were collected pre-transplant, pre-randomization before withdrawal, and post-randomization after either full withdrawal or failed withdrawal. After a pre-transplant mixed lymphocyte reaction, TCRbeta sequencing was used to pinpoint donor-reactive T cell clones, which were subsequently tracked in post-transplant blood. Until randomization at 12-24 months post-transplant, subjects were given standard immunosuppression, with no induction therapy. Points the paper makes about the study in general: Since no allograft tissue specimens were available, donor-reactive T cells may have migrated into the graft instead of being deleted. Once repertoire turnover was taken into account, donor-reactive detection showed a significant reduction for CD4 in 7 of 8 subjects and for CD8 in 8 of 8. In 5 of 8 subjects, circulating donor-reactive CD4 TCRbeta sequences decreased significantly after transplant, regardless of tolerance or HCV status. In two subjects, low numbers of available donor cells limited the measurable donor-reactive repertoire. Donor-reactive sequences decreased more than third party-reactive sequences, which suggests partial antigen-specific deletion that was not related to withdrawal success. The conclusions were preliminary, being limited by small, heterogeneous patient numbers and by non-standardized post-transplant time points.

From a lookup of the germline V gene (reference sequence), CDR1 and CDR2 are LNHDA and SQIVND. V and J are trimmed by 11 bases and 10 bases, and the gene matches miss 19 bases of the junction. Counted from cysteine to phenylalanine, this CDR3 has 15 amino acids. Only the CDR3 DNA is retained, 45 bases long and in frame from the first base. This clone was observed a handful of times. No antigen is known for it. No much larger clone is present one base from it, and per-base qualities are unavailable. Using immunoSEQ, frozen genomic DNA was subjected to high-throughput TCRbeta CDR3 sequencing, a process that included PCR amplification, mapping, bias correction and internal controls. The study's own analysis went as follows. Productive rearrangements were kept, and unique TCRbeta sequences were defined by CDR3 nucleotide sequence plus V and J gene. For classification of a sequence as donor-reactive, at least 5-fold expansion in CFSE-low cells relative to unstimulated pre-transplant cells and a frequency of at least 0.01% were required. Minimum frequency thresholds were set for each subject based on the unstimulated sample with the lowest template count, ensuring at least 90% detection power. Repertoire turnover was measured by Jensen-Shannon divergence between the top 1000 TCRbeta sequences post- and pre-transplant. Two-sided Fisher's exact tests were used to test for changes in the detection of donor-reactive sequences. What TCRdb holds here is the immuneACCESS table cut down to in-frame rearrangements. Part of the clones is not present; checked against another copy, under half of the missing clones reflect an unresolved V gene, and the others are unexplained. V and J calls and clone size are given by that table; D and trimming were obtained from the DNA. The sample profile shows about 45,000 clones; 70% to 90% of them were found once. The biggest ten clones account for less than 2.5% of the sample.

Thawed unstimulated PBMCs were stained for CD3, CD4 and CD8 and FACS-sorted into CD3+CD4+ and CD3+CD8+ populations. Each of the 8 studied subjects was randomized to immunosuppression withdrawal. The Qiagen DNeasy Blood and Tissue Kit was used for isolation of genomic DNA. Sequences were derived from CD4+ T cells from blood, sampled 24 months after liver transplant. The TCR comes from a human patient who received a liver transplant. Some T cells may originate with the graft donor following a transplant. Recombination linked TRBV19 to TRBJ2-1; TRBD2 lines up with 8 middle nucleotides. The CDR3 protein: CAAAPVTSAVREQFF. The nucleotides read TGTGCCGCCGCACCCGTGACTAGCGCGGTTAGGGAGCAGTTCTTC.